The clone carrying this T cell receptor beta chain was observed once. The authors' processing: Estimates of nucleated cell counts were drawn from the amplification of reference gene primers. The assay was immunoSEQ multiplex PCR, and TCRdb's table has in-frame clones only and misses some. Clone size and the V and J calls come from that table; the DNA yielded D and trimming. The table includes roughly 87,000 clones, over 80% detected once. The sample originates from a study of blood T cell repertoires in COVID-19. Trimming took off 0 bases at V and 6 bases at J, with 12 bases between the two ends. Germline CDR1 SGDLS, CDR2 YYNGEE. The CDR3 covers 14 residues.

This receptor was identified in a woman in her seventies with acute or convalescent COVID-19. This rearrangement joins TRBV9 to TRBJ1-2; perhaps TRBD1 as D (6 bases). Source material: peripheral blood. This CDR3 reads CASSVDTGSNGYTF. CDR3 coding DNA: TGTGCCAGCAGCGTAGACACAGGGAGCAATGGCTACACCTTC.